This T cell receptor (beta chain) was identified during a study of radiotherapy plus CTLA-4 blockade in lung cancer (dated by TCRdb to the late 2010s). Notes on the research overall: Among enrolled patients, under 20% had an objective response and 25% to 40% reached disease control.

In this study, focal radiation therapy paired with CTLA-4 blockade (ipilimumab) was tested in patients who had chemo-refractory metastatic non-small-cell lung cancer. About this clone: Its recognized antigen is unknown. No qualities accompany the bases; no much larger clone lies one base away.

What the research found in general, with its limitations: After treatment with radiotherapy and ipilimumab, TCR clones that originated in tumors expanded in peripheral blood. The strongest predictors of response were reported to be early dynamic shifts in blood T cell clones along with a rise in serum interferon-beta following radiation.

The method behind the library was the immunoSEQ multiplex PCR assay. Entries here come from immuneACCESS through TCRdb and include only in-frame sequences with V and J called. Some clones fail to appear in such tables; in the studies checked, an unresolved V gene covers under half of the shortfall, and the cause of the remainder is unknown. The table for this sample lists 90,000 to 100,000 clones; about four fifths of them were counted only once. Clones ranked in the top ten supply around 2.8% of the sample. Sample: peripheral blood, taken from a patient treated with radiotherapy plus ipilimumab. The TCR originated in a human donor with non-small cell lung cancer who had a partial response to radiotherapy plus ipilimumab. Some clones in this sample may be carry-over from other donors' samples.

CDR3 loop: CASSFGVGGLGEQFF. In nucleotides, the sequence is TGTGCCAGCAGTTTTGGAGTCGGCGGATTAGGCGAGCAGTTCTTC. This receptor chain uses TRBV27 and TRBJ2-1; no confident D gene assignment can be made. The CDR3 runs 15 residues from the cysteine to the phenylalanine. Left in the record is the CDR3 DNA by itself, 45 bases read in frame from the first base. CDR1 and CDR2 were assigned from the germline V gene (reference sequence) as MNHEY and SMNVEV. Deletion took 3 bases off V and 10 bases off J, with a span of 19 bases between the germline ends.